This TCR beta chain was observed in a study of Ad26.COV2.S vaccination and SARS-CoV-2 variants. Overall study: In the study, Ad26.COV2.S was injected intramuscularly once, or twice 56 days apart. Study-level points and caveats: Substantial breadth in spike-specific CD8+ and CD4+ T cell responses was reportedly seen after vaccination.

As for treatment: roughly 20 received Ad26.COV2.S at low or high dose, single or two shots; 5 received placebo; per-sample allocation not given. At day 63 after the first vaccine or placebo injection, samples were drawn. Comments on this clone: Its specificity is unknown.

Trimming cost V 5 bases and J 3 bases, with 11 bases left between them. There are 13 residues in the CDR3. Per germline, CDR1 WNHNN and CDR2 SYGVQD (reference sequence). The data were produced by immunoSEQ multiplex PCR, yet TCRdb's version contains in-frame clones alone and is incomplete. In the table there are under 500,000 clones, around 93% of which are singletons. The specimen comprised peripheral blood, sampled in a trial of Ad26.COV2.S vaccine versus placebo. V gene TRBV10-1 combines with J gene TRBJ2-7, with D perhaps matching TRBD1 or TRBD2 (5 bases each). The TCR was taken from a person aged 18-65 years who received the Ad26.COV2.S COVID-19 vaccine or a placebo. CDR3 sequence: CASSSGQFYEQYF. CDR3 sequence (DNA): TGCGCCAGCAGTTCGGGGCAGTTCTACGAGCAGTACTTC.